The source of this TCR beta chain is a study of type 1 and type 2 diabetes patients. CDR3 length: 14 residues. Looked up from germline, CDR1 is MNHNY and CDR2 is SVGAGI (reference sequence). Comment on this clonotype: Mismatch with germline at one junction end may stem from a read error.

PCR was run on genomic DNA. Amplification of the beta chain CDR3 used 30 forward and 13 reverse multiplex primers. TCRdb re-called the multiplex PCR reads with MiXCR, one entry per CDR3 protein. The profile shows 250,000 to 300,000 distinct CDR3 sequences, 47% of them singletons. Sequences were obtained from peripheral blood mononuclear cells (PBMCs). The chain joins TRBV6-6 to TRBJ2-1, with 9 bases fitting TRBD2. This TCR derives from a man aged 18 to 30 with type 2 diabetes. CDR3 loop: CAISDELAGTSLFF. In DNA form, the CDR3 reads TGTGCCATCAGTGACGAACTAGCGGGCACGTCCCTGTTCTTC.